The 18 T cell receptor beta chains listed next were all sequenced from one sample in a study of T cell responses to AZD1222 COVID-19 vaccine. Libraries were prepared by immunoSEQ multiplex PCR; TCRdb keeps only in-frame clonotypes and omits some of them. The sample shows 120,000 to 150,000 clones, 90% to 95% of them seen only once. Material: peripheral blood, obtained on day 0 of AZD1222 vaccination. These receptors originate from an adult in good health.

DNA of the CDR3: TGTGCCGTTAAAGAGCAGATAGGAAATTCACCCCTCCACTTT. It yields the protein CAVKEQIGNSPLHF. V gene TRBV19 combines with J gene TRBJ1-6; D gene uncertain. Germline V gene data show CDR1 as LNHDA and CDR2 as SQIVND (reference sequence). The length of the CDR3 is 14 residues. V dropped 11 bases and J dropped 7 bases, with 18 bases sitting between them.

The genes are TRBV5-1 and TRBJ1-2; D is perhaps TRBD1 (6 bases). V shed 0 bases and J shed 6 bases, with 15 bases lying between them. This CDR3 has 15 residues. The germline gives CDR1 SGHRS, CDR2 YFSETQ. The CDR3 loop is CASSLVVGATNGYTF. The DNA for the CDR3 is TGCGCCAGCAGCTTGGTGGTGGGGGCGACGAATGGCTACACCTTC.

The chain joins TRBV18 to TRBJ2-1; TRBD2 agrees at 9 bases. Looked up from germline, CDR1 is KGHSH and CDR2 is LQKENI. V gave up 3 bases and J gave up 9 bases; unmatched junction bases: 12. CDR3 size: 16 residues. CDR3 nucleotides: TGTGCCAGCTCACCTCCCGGGGTAGCGGGGGTAGGTGAGCAGTTCTTC. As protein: CASSPPGVAGVGEQFF.

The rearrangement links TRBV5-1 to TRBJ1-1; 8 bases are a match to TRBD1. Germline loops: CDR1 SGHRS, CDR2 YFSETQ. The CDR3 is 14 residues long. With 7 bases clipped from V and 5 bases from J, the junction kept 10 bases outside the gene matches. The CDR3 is CASRDQGAKTEAFF. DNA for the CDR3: TGCGCCAGCCGCGACCAGGGGGCTAAAACTGAAGCTTTCTTT.

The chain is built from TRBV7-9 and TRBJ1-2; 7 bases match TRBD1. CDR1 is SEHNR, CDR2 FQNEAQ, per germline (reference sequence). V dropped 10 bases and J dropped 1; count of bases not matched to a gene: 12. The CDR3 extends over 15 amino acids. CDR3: CATSSGTAINYGYTF. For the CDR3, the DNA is TGTGCCACATCTTCGGGGACAGCGATTAACTATGGCTACACCTTC.

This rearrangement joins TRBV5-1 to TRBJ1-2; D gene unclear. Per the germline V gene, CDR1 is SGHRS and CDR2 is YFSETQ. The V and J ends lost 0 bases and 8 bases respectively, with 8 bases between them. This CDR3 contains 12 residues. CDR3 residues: CASSLDLRGYTF. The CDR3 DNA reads TGCGCCAGCAGCTTGGACCTGCGGGGCTACACCTTC.

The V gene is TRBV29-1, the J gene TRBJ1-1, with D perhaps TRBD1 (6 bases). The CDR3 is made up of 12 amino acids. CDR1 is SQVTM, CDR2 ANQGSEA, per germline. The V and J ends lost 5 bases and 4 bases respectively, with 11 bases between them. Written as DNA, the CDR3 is TGCAGCGTTCAGGGGCTGGGCACTGAAGCTTTCTTT. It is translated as CSVQGLGTEAFF.

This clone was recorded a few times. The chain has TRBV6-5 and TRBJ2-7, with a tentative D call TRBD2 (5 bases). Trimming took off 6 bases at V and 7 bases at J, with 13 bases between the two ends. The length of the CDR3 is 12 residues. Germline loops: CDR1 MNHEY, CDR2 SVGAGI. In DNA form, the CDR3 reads TGTGCCAGCAGAAAACAACGAGGGGAGCAGTACTTC. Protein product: CASRKQRGEQYF.

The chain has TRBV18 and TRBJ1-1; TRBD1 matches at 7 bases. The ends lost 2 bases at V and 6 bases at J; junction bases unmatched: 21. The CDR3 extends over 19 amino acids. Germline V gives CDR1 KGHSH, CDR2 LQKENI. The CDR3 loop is CASSPSFRDSGPIGPEAFF. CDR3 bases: TGTGCCAGCTCACCATCGTTCCGGGACAGTGGCCCCATTGGCCCTGAAGCTTTCTTT.

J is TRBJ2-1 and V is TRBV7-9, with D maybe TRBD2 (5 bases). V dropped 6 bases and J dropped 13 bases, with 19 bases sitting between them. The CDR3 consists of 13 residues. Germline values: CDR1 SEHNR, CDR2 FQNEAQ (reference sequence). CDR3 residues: CASSPGLERPQFF. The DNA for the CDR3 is TGTGCCAGCAGTCCTGGACTCGAACGACCACAGTTCTTC.

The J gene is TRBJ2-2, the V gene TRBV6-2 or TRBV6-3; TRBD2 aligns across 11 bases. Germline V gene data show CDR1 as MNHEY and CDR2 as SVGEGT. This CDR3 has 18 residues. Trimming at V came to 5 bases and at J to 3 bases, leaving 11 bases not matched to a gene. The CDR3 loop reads CASSAPQLAGVYTGELFF. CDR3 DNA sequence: TGTGCCAGCAGTGCCCCACAACTAGCGGGAGTATACACCGGGGAGCTGTTTTTT.

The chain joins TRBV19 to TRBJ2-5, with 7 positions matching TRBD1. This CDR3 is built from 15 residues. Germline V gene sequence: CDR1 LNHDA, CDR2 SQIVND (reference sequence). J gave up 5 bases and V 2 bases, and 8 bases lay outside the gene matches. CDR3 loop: CASSIHRGTGETQYF. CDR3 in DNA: TGTGCCAGTAGTATACACAGGGGAACCGGGGAGACCCAGTACTTC.

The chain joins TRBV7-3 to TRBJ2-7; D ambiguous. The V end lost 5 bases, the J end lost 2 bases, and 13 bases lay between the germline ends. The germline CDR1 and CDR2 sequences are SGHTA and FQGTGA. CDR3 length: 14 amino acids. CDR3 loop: CASSTRAGPYEQYF. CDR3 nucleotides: TGTGCCAGCAGCACACGCGCAGGTCCCTACGAGCAGTACTTC.

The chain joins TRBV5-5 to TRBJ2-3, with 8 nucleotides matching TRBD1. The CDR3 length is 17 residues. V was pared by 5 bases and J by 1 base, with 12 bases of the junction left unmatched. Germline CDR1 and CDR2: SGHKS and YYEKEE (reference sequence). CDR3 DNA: TGTGCCAGCAGAAACGGACAGGGATGGATTGGCACAGATACGCAGTATTTT. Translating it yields CASRNGQGWIGTDTQYF. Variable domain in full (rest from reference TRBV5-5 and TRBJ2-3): DAGVTQSPTHLIKTRGQQVTLRCSPISGHKSVSWYQQVLGQGPQFIFQYYEKEERGRGNFPDRFSARQFPNYSSELNVNALLLGDSALYLCASRNGQGWIGTDTQYFGPGTRLTVL.

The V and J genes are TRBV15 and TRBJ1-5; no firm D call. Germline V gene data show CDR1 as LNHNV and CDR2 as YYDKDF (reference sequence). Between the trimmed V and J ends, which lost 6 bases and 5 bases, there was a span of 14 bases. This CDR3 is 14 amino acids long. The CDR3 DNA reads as TGTGCCACCAGGGCCTCAAATCGGGATCAGCCCCAGCATTTT. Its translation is CATRASNRDQPQHF.

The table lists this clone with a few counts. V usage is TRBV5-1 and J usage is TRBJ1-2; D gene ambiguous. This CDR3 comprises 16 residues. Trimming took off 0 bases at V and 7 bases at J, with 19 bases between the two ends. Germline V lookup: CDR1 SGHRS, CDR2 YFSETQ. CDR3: CASSLDVGEQSAGYTF. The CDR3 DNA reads TGCGCCAGCAGCTTGGACGTGGGTGAACAGTCGGCTGGCTACACCTTC.

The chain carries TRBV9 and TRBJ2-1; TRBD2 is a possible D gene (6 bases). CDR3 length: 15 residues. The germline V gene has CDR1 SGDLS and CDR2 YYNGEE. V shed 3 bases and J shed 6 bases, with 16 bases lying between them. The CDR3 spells CASSAAGGIPNEQFF. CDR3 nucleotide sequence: TGTGCCAGCAGCGCAGCGGGTGGGATCCCCAATGAGCAGTTCTTC.

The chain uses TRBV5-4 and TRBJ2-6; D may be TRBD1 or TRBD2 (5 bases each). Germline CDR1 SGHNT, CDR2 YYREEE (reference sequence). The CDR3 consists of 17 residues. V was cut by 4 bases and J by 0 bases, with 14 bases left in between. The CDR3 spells CASSREPTDSGANVLTF. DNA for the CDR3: TGTGCCAGCAGCCGGGAACCGACAGACTCTGGGGCCAACGTCCTGACTTTC.